This T cell receptor beta chain was recovered during a study of T cell clones after liver transplantation. About the research overall: TCRbeta sequencing after a pre-transplant mixed lymphocyte reaction identified graft-donor-reactive clones, later tracked in post-transplant blood.

Profiling relied on immunoSEQ multiplex PCR, and the TCRdb table lists in-frame clones only, not all of them. Among 40,000 to 55,000 clones listed, around 83% were seen once. Germline V lookup: CDR1 SGHAT, CDR2 FQNNGV. V dropped 1 base and J dropped 4 bases, with 8 bases sitting between them. This CDR3 is built from 14 residues. The source was CD4+ T cells from blood, collected 24 months after liver transplant. This sequence joins TRBV11-2 and TRBJ1-3; no reliable D call. This clonotype originated in a human patient who received a liver transplant. The graft donor may be the source of some T cells. The CDR3 is CASSLAPVGNTIYF. DNA for the CDR3: TGTGCCAGCAGCTTAGCCCCAGTAGGAAACACCATATATTTT.